This TCR beta chain was captured in a study of Ad26.COV2.S vaccination and SARS-CoV-2 variants. Overall study context: Dosing was one shot or two shots 56 days apart. Study-wide results and limits: Reports say spike-specific CD8+ and CD4+ T cell responses covered substantial breadth after vaccination. It is possible that the TCR breadth and depth analyses underestimated the total T cell responses. Placebo recipients and vaccine recipients were similar in non-spike TCR breadth.

Worth noting for this clone: What it binds is unknown.

This table comes from immunoSEQ multiplex PCR, and its TCRdb copy is limited to in-frame clones, with some not included. The data hold about 350,000 clones, with about 88% observed a single time. Treatment in this sample: some 20 received Ad26.COV2.S at low or high dose, single or two shots; about 5 received placebo; per-sample allocation not given. At day 63 after the first vaccine or placebo injection, samples were drawn. Germline CDR1 is SGHTA and CDR2 is FQGNSA. The CDR3 is made up of 15 amino acids. Trimming cost V 4 bases and J 5 bases; bases outside gene matches: 8. This chain connects TRBV7-2 to TRBJ2-1; TRBD2 aligns across 7 bases. The source was peripheral blood, collected in a trial of Ad26.COV2.S vaccine versus placebo. The sequence was obtained from a person between 18 and 59 years old who received the Ad26.COV2.S COVID-19 vaccine or a placebo. CDR3 in amino acids: CASSSWRGRDNEQFF. The CDR3 DNA sequence: TGTGCCAGCAGCTCCTGGCGGGGGAGGGACAATGAGCAGTTCTTC.